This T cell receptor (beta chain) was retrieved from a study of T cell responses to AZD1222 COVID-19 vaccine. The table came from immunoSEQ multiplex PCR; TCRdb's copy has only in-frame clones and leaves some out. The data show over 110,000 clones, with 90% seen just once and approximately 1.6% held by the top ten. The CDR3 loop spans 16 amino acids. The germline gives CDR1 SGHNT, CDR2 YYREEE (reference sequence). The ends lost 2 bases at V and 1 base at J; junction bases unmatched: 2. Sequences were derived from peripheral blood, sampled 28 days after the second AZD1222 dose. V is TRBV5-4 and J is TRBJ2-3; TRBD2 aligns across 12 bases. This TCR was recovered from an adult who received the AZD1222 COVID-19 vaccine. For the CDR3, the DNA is TGTGCCAGCAGCTTTCGGACTAGCGGGGGCACAGATACGCAGTATTTT. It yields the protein CASSFRTSGGTDTQYF.